What follows describes a single T cell receptor beta chain. Time point here: patch test 3, about 24 weeks after DPC sensitization. The treatment denotes: therapeutic diphenylcyclopropenone sensitization with weekly scalp DPC. These data come from a study of human T cells and chemical hapten exposure. Trimming at V came to 5 bases and at J to 2 bases, leaving 3 bases not matched to a gene. This CDR3 comprises 14 residues. Germline CDR1 and CDR2: MNHEY and SVGAGI. TCRdb re-called the RACE reads with MiXCR, one entry per CDR3 protein. Of some 96,000 distinct CDR3 sequences in the sample, around 25% are singletons; the top ten hold about a tenth.

The receptor was isolated from a man aged 35 to 55 with alopecia areata. Some clones in this sample may be carry-over from other donors' samples. The gene calls are TRBV6-5 and TRBJ2-3; 8 nucleotides line up with TRBD1. This specimen was whole blood, taken in connection with sensitization to the hapten diphenylcyclopropenone (DPC). The CDR3 here is CASSRDRSTDTQYF. The CDR3, as DNA: TGTGCCAGCAGTCGGGACAGGTCCACAGATACGCAGTATTTT.